Listed below are T cell receptor beta chains from one sample, sequenced in a study of response to subunit inactivated influenza vaccine. TCRdb itself ran the RT-PCR reads through MiXCR, one entry per CDR3 protein. The profile shows 450,000 to 600,000 distinct CDR3 sequences, under 9% of them singletons. The sample in question was PBMCs from blood, obtained less than 30 months after vaccination. These receptors all come from a man between 50 and 69 years old who received an inactivated influenza vaccine. Each CDR3 is given with its conserved first and last residue. The D gene is left open where the match is weak. The size entry is marked missing in some rows and otherwise reads once, few, many or a size class.

>-|many|TRBV5-5|15|TRBJ2-7
CASSWTAWSSYEQYF
TGTGCCAGCAGCTGGACTGCTTGGAGCTCCTACGAGCAGTACTTC
>-|-|TRBV5-1|15|TRBJ1-2
CASSLAAGTTGGYTF
TGCGCCAGCAGCTTGGCCGCAGGTACCACAGGGGGCTACACCTTC
>TRBD2|-|TRBV20-1|15|TRBJ2-5
CSAEAGASSIETQYF
TGCAGTGCCGAGGCGGGAGCTAGCTCCATAGAGACCCAGTACTTC
>-|-|TRBV20-1|14|TRBJ1-2
CSARDPGFFDGYTF
TGCAGTGCTAGAGATCCAGGGTTTTTTGATGGCTACACCTTC
>-|many|TRBV4-3|14|TRBJ2-3
CASSDRGFTDTQYF
TGCGCCAGCAGCGACCGGGGATTCACAGATACGCAGTATTTT
>-|few|TRBV5-1|16|TRBJ2-1
CASSLLDRDSGNEQFF
TGCGCCAGCAGCCTTCTGGACCGAGATTCGGGCAATGAGCAGTTCTTC
>TRBD1|-|TRBV16|14|TRBJ2-1
CASSQRTGRNEQFF
TGTGCCAGCAGCCAAAGGACAGGGCGTAATGAGCAGTTCTTC
>-|few|TRBV3-1|12|TRBJ1-3
CASGGGGNTIYF
TGTGCCAGCGGAGGCGGTGGAAACACCATATATTTT
>TRBD2|-|TRBV7-6|17|TRBJ2-3
CASSFTFREGRTDTQYF
TGTGCCAGCAGCTTCACGTTCCGGGAGGGCCGAACAGATACGCAGTATTTT
>-|many|TRBV6-5|12|TRBJ1-2
CASRTGYYGYTF
TGTGCCAGCAGAACGGGGTACTATGGCTACACCTTC
>-|many|TRBV5-1|14|TRBJ2-6
CASSLGSGANVLTF
TGCGCCAGCAGCTTGGGCTCTGGGGCCAACGTCCTGACTTTC
>TRBD1|-|TRBV5-5|15|TRBJ2-4
CASSPSGTGADIQYF
TGTGCCAGCAGCCCATCCGGGACAGGGGCGGACATTCAGTACTTC
>TRBD1|-|TRBV6-1|14|TRBJ2-7
CASSSGGSSYEQYF
TGTGCCAGCAGCTCAGGGGGTAGCTCCTACGAGCAGTACTTC
>TRBD2|many|TRBV7-9|15|TRBJ2-3
CASSLTSGGTDTQYF
TGCGCCAGCAGCTTGACTAGCGGGGGCACAGATACGCAGTATTTT
>-|-|TRBV30|13|TRBJ2-2
CAWNPGLAGELFF
TGTGCCTGGAACCCAGGGTTGGCCGGGGAGCTGTTTTTT
>TRBD1|many|TRBV12-3/TRBV12-4|15|TRBJ1-4
CASSPSGGTNEKLFF
TGTGCCAGCAGTCCCTCAGGGGGGACGAATGAAAAACTGTTTTTT
>-|-|TRBV4-3|14|TRBJ2-1
CASSQDAGSNEQFF
TGCGCCAGCAGCCAAGATGCAGGGTCCAATGAGCAGTTCTTC
>-|many|TRBV6-2/TRBV6-3|14|TRBJ2-7
CASKADSGPYEQYF
TGTGCCAGCAAGGCCGATTCGGGTCCCTACGAGCAGTACTTC
>TRBD1|few|TRBV4-1|15|TRBJ1-2
CANDVPGQTNYGYTF
TGCGCCAACGACGTTCCGGGACAGACTAACTATGGCTACACCTTC
>TRBD2|-|TRBV28|15|TRBJ2-7
CASSPSGRVFYEQYF
TGTGCCAGCAGCCCCAGCGGGAGGGTGTTTTACGAGCAGTACTTC
>-|few|TRBV7-9|13|TRBJ2-5
CASSPGALETQYF
TGTGCCAGCAGTCCCGGGGCCCTAGAGACCCAGTACTTC
>-|few|TRBV4-2|15|TRBJ1-1
CASSQGLRDMTEAFF
TGTGCCAGCAGCCAAGGACTACGCGATATGACTGAAGCTTTCTTT
>TRBD2|few|TRBV19|13|TRBJ2-7
CASSMGLAYEQYF
TGTGCCAGTAGTATGGGACTAGCGTACGAGCAGTACTTC
>TRBD1|many|TRBV5-1|13|TRBJ1-2
CASSLFDRVGYTF
TGCGCCAGCAGCTTATTCGACAGGGTTGGCTACACCTTC
>TRBD2|-|TRBV19|19|TRBJ2-4
CASSIDPPTSGRLGNIQYF
TGTGCCAGTAGTATAGATCCTCCTACTAGCGGGAGGTTGGGAAACATTCAGTACTTC
>-|few|TRBV6-5|16|TRBJ1-1
CASSYSRGTLNTEAFF
TGTGCCAGCAGTTACTCCCGAGGGACTTTGAACACTGAAGCTTTCTTT
>TRBD1|many|TRBV11-2|15|TRBJ2-7
CASSPNRGYSYEQYF
TGTGCCAGCAGCCCGAACAGGGGGTATTCCTACGAGCAGTACTTC
>TRBD1|few|TRBV18|15|TRBJ2-7
CASSPFGTGSYEQYF
TGTGCCAGCTCACCCTTCGGGACAGGGTCCTACGAGCAGTACTTC
>TRBD2|many|TRBV11-2|15|TRBJ2-1
CASSVLAGSYNEQFF
TGTGCCAGCAGCGTACTAGCGGGGTCCTACAATGAGCAGTTCTTC
>TRBD2|few|TRBV11-1|19|TRBJ2-1
CASSPTKRGAISSYNEQFF
TGTGCCAGCAGCCCTACAAAGCGGGGTGCAATTAGCTCCTACAATGAGCAGTTCTTC
>-|-|TRBV2|15|TRBJ1-4
CASTFQGRPNEKLFF
TGTGCCAGCACCTTTCAGGGGCGCCCTAATGAAAAACTGTTTTTT
>-|many|TRBV2|14|TRBJ2-3
CASSEGQRWDTQYF
TGTGCCAGCAGTGAGGGGCAGAGGTGGGATACGCAGTATTTT
>-|many|TRBV11-2|14|TRBJ2-3
CASSLLGFADTQYF
TGTGCCAGCAGCTTACTCGGCTTTGCAGATACGCAGTATTTT
>-|few|TRBV3-1|13|TRBJ2-7
CASSQQGRREQYF
TGTGCCAGCAGCCAACAGGGGCGCAGGGAGCAGTACTTC
>-|few|TRBV12-3/TRBV12-4|11|TRBJ2-7
CASRGPAEQYF
TGTGCCAGCCGGGGACCGGCCGAGCAGTACTTC
>-|many|TRBV4-2|13|TRBJ1-6
CASSQGWDSPLHF
TGTGCCAGCAGCCAAGGGTGGGATTCACCCCTCCACTTT
>-|few|TRBV12-3/TRBV12-4|11|TRBJ1-2
CASSSSATYTF
TGTGCCAGCAGCTCAAGTGCCACCTACACCTTC
>TRBD2|-|TRBV3-1|15|TRBJ2-2
CASSQAGASHGELFF
TGTGCCAGCAGCCAGGCGGGAGCCTCCCACGGGGAGCTGTTTTTT
>-|-|TRBV29-1|13|TRBJ2-2
CSVDLRHTGELFF
TGCAGCGTTGATCTGCGGCACACCGGGGAGCTGTTTTTT
>-|-|TRBV3-1|17|TRBJ1-1
CASSQELLWQLNTEAFF
TGTGCCAGCAGCCAGGAGCTCTTGTGGCAACTGAACACTGAAGCTTTCTTT
>-|few|TRBV5-1|14|TRBJ2-3
CASSPGPDRDTQYF
TGCGCCAGCAGCCCAGGACCCGACCGGGATACGCAGTATTTT
>TRBD2|many|TRBV7-2|13|TRBJ2-7
CASTIRGGYEQYF
TGTGCCAGCACCATTCGCGGGGGCTACGAGCAGTACTTC
>TRBD2|many|TRBV9|15|TRBJ2-3
CASSPSGGSTDTQYF
TGTGCCAGCAGCCCTAGCGGGGGGAGCACAGATACGCAGTATTTT
>-|-|TRBV7-9|17|TRBJ2-1
CASSLSLAGSSYNEQFF
TGTGCCAGCAGCTTAAGTTTAGCCGGGAGCTCCTACAATGAGCAGTTCTTC
>TRBD2|-|TRBV10-3|16|TRBJ2-2
CAISRTSGRAFGELFF
TGTGCCATCAGCCGGACTAGCGGGAGGGCTTTCGGGGAGCTGTTTTTT
>-|-|TRBV27|13|TRBJ2-3
CASSHAGTDTQYF
TGTGCCAGCAGTCACGCCGGCACAGATACGCAGTATTTT
>-|few|TRBV7-9|15|TRBJ2-3
CASILSGSRGDTQYF
TGTGCCAGCATCCTCTCGGGGAGTCGGGGAGATACGCAGTATTTT
>-|few|TRBV5-1|15|TRBJ1-1
CASSLELTGNTEAFF
TGCGCCAGCAGCTTGGAACTGACAGGGAACACTGAAGCTTTCTTT
>TRBD2|few|TRBV5-1|16|TRBJ2-1
CASSWTTSGEYNEQFF
TGCGCCAGCAGCTGGACGACTAGCGGGGAATACAATGAGCAGTTCTTC
>-|-|TRBV10-3|12|TRBJ2-5
CAISEAVGTQYF
TGTGCCATCAGTGAGGCCGTCGGGACCCAGTACTTC
>-|few|TRBV29-1|12|TRBJ1-5
CSVSGSNQPQHF
TGCAGCGTATCGGGGAGCAATCAGCCCCAGCATTTT
>TRBD1|many|TRBV20-1|16|TRBJ1-5
CSARDQDPGGHQPQHF
TGCAGTGCTAGAGATCAAGACCCAGGGGGCCATCAGCCCCAGCATTTT
>TRBD2|-|TRBV4-2|19|TRBJ2-7
CASSQEGLAGGLVLGEQYF
TGTGCCAGCAGCCAGGAGGGATTAGCGGGAGGTCTTGTTCTAGGCGAGCAGTACTTC
>-|many|TRBV28|12|TRBJ1-2
CASSRGGHGYTF
TGTGCCAGCAGCCGAGGGGGACATGGCTACACCTTC
>-|many|TRBV5-1|17|TRBJ2-1
CASSLAPGGMAYNEQFF
TGCGCCAGCAGCTTGGCCCCAGGCGGGATGGCCTACAATGAGCAGTTCTTC
>-|few|TRBV6-5|17|TRBJ2-1
CASSYSGGKSSYNEQFF
TGTGCCAGCAGTTACTCTGGTGGGAAGAGCTCCTACAATGAGCAGTTCTTC
>-|-|TRBV6-1|15|TRBJ2-5
CASSEGLATTETQYF
TGTGCCAGCAGTGAAGGGTTAGCAACAACTGAGACCCAGTACTTC
>-|-|TRBV30|15|TRBJ2-3
CAWSVLDWRTDTQYF
TGTGCCTGGAGTGTCCTGGACTGGCGCACAGATACGCAGTATTTT
>-|many|TRBV7-8|15|TRBJ1-1
CASSLEEQMNTEAFF
TGTGCCAGCAGCTTAGAGGAACAGATGAACACTGAAGCTTTCTTT
>TRBD1|many|TRBV2|14|TRBJ1-2
CASRLTGTGGGYTF
TGTGCCAGCCGTCTTACCGGGACAGGAGGTGGCTACACCTTC